A single sample gave rise to the 32 T cell receptor beta chains below, sequenced in a study of Ad26.COV2.S vaccination and SARS-CoV-2 variants. The treatment: about 20 received Ad26.COV2.S at low or high dose, single or two shots; about 5 received placebo; per-sample allocation not given. Sampling was done on day 63 after the first vaccine or placebo injection. Here immunoSEQ multiplex PCR was the method, and the copy in TCRdb shows in-frame clones only, minus some. The repertoire consists of a few hundred thousand clones, with around 86% occurring once and the leading ten covering around 3.6%. The sequenced sample was peripheral blood, obtained in a trial of Ad26.COV2.S vaccine versus placebo. Receptors originate from a person between 18 and 60 years old who received the Ad26.COV2.S COVID-19 vaccine or a placebo.

This clone was seen a handful of times. The chain has TRBV7-3 and TRBJ2-3, with TRBD2 matching 8 bases. Trimming cost V 3 bases and J 7 bases; bases outside gene matches: 12. CDR3 length equals 16 residues. Germline CDR1 reads SGHTA; CDR2 reads FQGTGA. CDR3 DNA: TGTGCCAGCAGCTTTGACTCTAGCGGGCGCAGGAATACGCAGTATTTT. Its protein product is CASSFDSSGRRNTQYF.

The genes are TRBV29-1 and TRBJ2-7; 8 nucleotides match TRBD2. Losses at the gene ends were 3 bases for V and 2 bases for J; bases not matched to a gene: 9. The CDR3 consists of 15 residues. Germline V gene data show CDR1 as SQVTM and CDR2 as ANQGSEA. This chain's CDR3 is CSVEREDSSPYEQYF. The CDR3 DNA reads TGCAGCGTTGAGCGGGAGGACAGTTCCCCCTACGAGCAGTACTTC.

V and J are TRBV28 and TRBJ2-1, with TRBD1 as a possible D gene (6 bases). V gave up 3 bases and J gave up 12 bases, with 12 bases separating them. Germline CDR1 is MDHEN and CDR2 is SYDVKM. The CDR3 runs to 12 residues. CDR3 sequence reads: CASSLEADRQFF. In DNA form, the CDR3 reads TGTGCCAGCAGTTTGGAAGCGGACAGGCAGTTCTTC.

V and J are TRBV6-6 and TRBJ1-3; maybe TRBD1 (6 bases). CDR1 and CDR2 (germline): MNHNY, SVGAGI (reference sequence). This CDR3 has 14 amino acids. Trimming cost V 5 bases and J 2 bases, with 10 bases left between them. The chain's CDR3 is CASSLQGAGNTIYF. The CDR3 DNA follows: TGTGCCAGCAGTCTACAGGGAGCTGGAAACACCATATATTTT.

The chain uses TRBV3-1 (or the pseudogene TRBV3-2) and TRBJ2-7; D gene ambiguous. The CDR3 is 14 amino acids. Between the trimmed V and J ends, which lost 0 bases and 4 bases, there was a span of 10 bases. Germline CDR1 LGHDT, CDR2 YNNKEL (reference sequence). The CDR3 DNA sequence: TGTGCCAGCAGCCAAGATCGTTTTGGTTACGAGCAGTACTTC. Encoded protein: CASSQDRFGYEQYF.

The chain couples TRBV6-5 to TRBJ1-3; maybe TRBD1 (5 bases). CDR3 length: 14 residues. V dropped 6 bases and J dropped 0 bases, with 9 bases sitting between them. CDR1 and CDR2 (germline): MNHEY, SVGAGI. The CDR3 region has the DNA TGTGCCAGCAGAATCGACAGCTCTGGAAACACCATATATTTT. Translation gives CASRIDSSGNTIYF.

This clone was detected a few times. The chain uses TRBV20-1 and TRBJ1-5; D call uncertain. V shed 3 bases and J shed 5 bases, with 8 bases lying between them. The CDR3 runs to 12 residues. CDR1 and CDR2 from the germline V gene are DFQATT and SNEGSKA (reference sequence). As DNA, the CDR3 is TGCAGTGCTAGTACCCTAGATCAGCCCCAGCATTTT. It specifies CSASTLDQPQHF.

The CDR3 DNA reads as TGTGCCTGGAGTGTAGGAGCGGGGGGCTCCACAGATACGCAGTATTTT. Encoded protein: CAWSVGAGGSTDTQYF. The rearrangement uses TRBV30 and TRBJ2-3; TRBD2 matches 9 bases. This CDR3 region has 16 residues. CDR1 is GTSNPN, CDR2 SVGIG, per germline (reference sequence). V shed 0 bases, J shed 2 bases, and the junction held 6 bases outside the gene matches.

The genes are TRBV2 and TRBJ1-5; 8 bases agree with TRBD1. This CDR3 comprises 16 residues. The trim removed 5 bases at V and 5 bases at J, leaving 11 bases unmatched. Germline V gene lookup returns CDR1 SNHLY and CDR2 FYNNEI. This chain's CDR3 is CASSRGTGREDQPQHF. CDR3 in DNA: TGTGCCAGCAGTAGAGGGACAGGCCGCGAGGATCAGCCCCAGCATTTT.

The chain employs TRBV6-5 and TRBJ1-2; no firm D call. Trimming left V 4 bases short and J 1 base short, with 7 bases between. The CDR3 contains 13 residues. Germline CDR1 reads MNHEY; CDR2 reads SVGAGI. The CDR3 protein is CASSLGHNYGYTF. The CDR3 bases are TGTGCCAGCAGTTTGGGTCATAACTATGGCTACACCTTC.

The chain combines TRBV7-9 with TRBJ1-1; D is unclear. The CDR3 loop spans 14 amino acids. In germline, CDR1 is SEHNR, CDR2 FQNEAQ (reference sequence). Trimming removed 5 bases from V and 4 bases from J, with 14 bases in between. The CDR3: CASSADLAFTEAFF. CDR3 sequence (DNA): TGTGCCAGCAGCGCAGACTTGGCATTCACTGAAGCTTTCTTT.

The J gene is TRBJ2-5, the V gene TRBV6-5; 7 nucleotides align to TRBD1. With 6 bases clipped from V and 2 bases from J, the junction kept 9 bases outside the gene matches. The CDR3 contains 15 residues. CDR1 and CDR2 (germline): MNHEY, SVGAGI. Here the CDR3 reads CASRPGWDSQETQYF. The CDR3 nucleotides are TGTGCCAGCAGACCTGGGTGGGACAGTCAAGAGACCCAGTACTTC.

The chain employs TRBV20-1 and TRBJ1-1; TRBD1 might be the D (5 bases). CDR1 and CDR2 (germline): DFQATT, SNEGSKA (reference sequence). The CDR3 runs to 17 residues. Trimming took 3 bases from V and 3 from J, leaving 23 bases between them. CDR3 nucleotides: TGCAGTGCTAGTTGGGGGAACCCTCAGGTTCTAGACACTGAAGCTTTCTTT. It yields the protein CSASWGNPQVLDTEAFF.

V gene TRBV6-5 combines with J gene TRBJ1-1, with 10 bases identical to TRBD1. Trimming removed 2 bases from V and 4 bases from J; junction bases left unmatched: 1. Germline V CDR1 and CDR2: MNHEY, SVGAGI. This CDR3 comprises 14 residues. This CDR3 reads CASSYGDRGTEAFF. The CDR3 bases are TGTGCCAGCAGTTACGGGGACAGGGGCACTGAAGCTTTCTTT.

Concerning this clone: Possible read error: a much larger clone is one base away. V gene TRBV7-3 combines with J gene TRBJ1-1; D gene ambiguous. Per germline, CDR1 SGHTA and CDR2 FQGTGA. This CDR3 is 13 amino acids long. Trimming removed 2 bases from V and 4 bases from J, with 8 bases in between. The CDR3 bases are TGTGCCAGCAGCTTAGATGTAGGCACTGAAGCTTTCTTT. Protein: CASSLDVGTEAFF. Supplemented by reference TRBV7-3 and TRBJ1-1, the full variable domain reads GAGVSQTPSNKVTEKGKYVELRCDPISGHTALYWYRQSLGQGPEFLIYFQGTGAADDSGLPNDRFFAVRPEGSVSTLKIQRTERGDSAVYLCASSLDVGTEAFFGQGTRLTVV.

V gene TRBV18 combines with J gene TRBJ2-1, with TRBD2 matching 10 bases. After removal of 0 bases from V and 14 bases from J, the junction contained 10 bases not matched to a gene. The CDR3 loop spans 15 amino acids. Per the germline V gene, CDR1 is KGHSH and CDR2 is LQKENI. CDR3 residues: CASSPPSLAGVEKFF. The DNA of the CDR3 is TGTGCCAGCTCACCACCGTCCCTAGCGGGGGTTGAAAAGTTCTTC.

This clone was found a few times. The chain recombines TRBV27 with TRBJ1-2; D unresolved. Trimming took off 4 bases at V and 7 bases at J, with 10 bases between the two ends. There are 12 residues in the CDR3. Germline CDR1 reads MNHEY; CDR2 reads SMNVEV (reference sequence). The CDR3 loop is CASSSSPSGYTF. The DNA of the CDR3 is TGTGCCAGCAGTTCCTCACCTTCTGGCTACACCTTC.

The V and J genes are TRBV30 and TRBJ2-5; 13 nucleotides match TRBD2. The CDR3 covers 14 residues. The ends lost 2 bases at V and 5 bases at J; junction bases unmatched: 2. Per the germline V gene, CDR1 is GTSNPN and CDR2 is SVGIG (reference sequence). CDR3 in amino acids: CAWSPTSGGETQYF. The DNA for the CDR3 is TGTGCCTGGAGTCCGACTAGCGGGGGGGAGACCCAGTACTTC.

The V gene is TRBV7-9, the J gene TRBJ2-7; 10 nucleotides align to TRBD1. This CDR3 region has 16 residues. In germline, CDR1 is SEHNR, CDR2 FQNEAQ (reference sequence). The V and J ends lost 0 bases and 5 bases, in that order; junction bases with no gene match: 7. The CDR3 loop reads CASSLAPGQGSNEQYF. For the CDR3, the DNA is TGTGCCAGCAGCTTAGCCCCGGGACAGGGGAGTAACGAGCAGTACTTC. The full variable domain, in which reference TRBV7-9 and TRBJ2-7 provide the parts outside the CDR3, is DTGVSQNPRHKITKRGQNVTFRCDPISEHNRLYWYRQTLGQGPEFLTYFQNEAQLEKSRLLSDRFSAERPKGSFSTLEIQRTEQGDSAMYLCASSLAPGQGSNEQYFGPGTRLTVT.

V gene TRBV6-5 combines with J gene TRBJ1-4; D call uncertain. V was pared by 1 base and J by 11 bases, with 14 bases between. CDR3 size: 14 residues. CDR1 is MNHEY and CDR2 is SVGAGI in the germline V gene. CDR3 amino acids: CASSYFGRGAKLFF. The CDR3 DNA reads TGTGCCAGCAGTTACTTCGGACGAGGTGCGAAACTGTTTTTT.

The V call is TRBV5-6, the J call TRBJ2-1; D not certain. Trimming cost V 1 base and J 4 bases, with 9 bases left between them. The CDR3 is 14 amino acids. CDR1 SGHDT and CDR2 YYEEEE come from the germline V gene. CDR3 bases: TGTGCCAGCAGCTTGAGGTCTCTTTACAATGAGCAGTTCTTC. Amino acids: CASSLRSLYNEQFF.

The V call is TRBV10-3, the J call TRBJ2-3, with TRBD2 identical over 10 bases. The CDR3 totals 13 residues. V was pared by 9 bases and J by 6 bases, with 6 bases of the junction left unmatched. The V gene's germline CDR1 is ENHRY and CDR2 SYGVKD. This chain's CDR3 is CAILAGSGDTQYF. CDR3 DNA: TGTGCCATACTAGCGGGGTCAGGGGATACGCAGTATTTT.

V gene TRBV6-2 or TRBV6-3 combines with J gene TRBJ2-7, with a tentative D call TRBD1 (5 bases). V lost 6 bases and J lost 3, with 9 bases in between. From germline, CDR1 is MNHEY and CDR2 SVGEGT. The CDR3 runs 12 residues. CDR3 sequence reads: CASRPDSYEQYF. The CDR3 bases are TGTGCCAGCAGACCTGACAGCTACGAGCAGTACTTC.

The rearrangement uses TRBV30 and TRBJ2-2, with D perhaps being TRBD1 or TRBD2 (5 bases each). The germline gives CDR1 GTSNPN, CDR2 SVGIG (reference sequence). Trimming shortened V by 1 base and J by 6 bases, and 6 bases separated the two germline ends. The CDR3 contains 12 residues. CDR3: CAWSAGPGELFF. Written as DNA, the CDR3 is TGTGCCTGGAGTGCGGGGCCCGGGGAGCTGTTTTTT.

This clone was counted only a few times. The J gene is TRBJ2-7, the V gene TRBV12-3 or TRBV12-4; 9 nucleotides match TRBD1. CDR3 size: 12 residues. V was pared by 6 bases and J by 6 bases, with 3 bases of the junction left unmatched. The CDR3 DNA reads TGTGCCAGCAGCAGGGGACAGGGCGAGCAGTACTTC. It encodes CASSRGQGEQYF.

The genes are TRBV10-3 and TRBJ1-5, with 7 bases that match TRBD1. The CDR3 has 14 amino acids. Germline CDR1 ENHRY, CDR2 SYGVKD. J was trimmed by 5 bases and V by 6 bases; bases with no gene match: 7. CDR3 nucleotides: TGTGCCATCAGCCCAGACAGGGCGGATCAGCCCCAGCATTTT. Protein sequence: CAISPDRADQPQHF.

This clone was counted a single time. This sequence joins TRBV24-1 and TRBJ1-4, with D maybe TRBD1 (5 bases). Germline values: CDR1 KGHDR, CDR2 SFDVKD. V was clipped by 6 bases and J by 10 bases, with 20 bases between them. The CDR3 is made up of 15 amino acids. The CDR3 reads CATSYRDQRHGKLFF. For the CDR3, the DNA is TGTGCCACCAGTTACCGGGACCAACGCCATGGAAAACTGTTTTTT.

The chain combines TRBV13 with TRBJ2-5; 15 bases are shared with TRBD2. The germline V gene has CDR1 PRHDT and CDR2 FYEKMQ (reference sequence). V shed 5 bases, J shed 1 base, and the junction held 8 bases outside the gene matches. The CDR3 has 18 amino acids. CDR3 sequence (DNA): TGTGCCAGCAGCGCCGGGACTAGCGGGGGGTGGCTCCAAGAGACCCAGTACTTC. Amino acids: CASSAGTSGGWLQETQYF. Filled out from reference TRBV13 and TRBJ2-5, the complete variable domain reads AAGVIQSPRHLIKEKRETATLKCYPIPRHDTVYWYQQGPGQDPQFLISFYEKMQSDKGSIPDRFSAQQFSDYHSELNMSSLELGDSALYFCASSAGTSGGWLQETQYFGPGTRLLVL.

This rearrangement joins TRBV5-1 to TRBJ2-1; TRBD2 matches 9 bases. V shed 1 base and J 5 bases; nucleotides not matched to a gene: 4. The CDR3 contains 15 residues. Germline CDR1 is SGHRS and CDR2 is YFSETQ. The CDR3 is CASSLQTSGDNEQFF. DNA of the CDR3: TGCGCCAGCAGCTTGCAGACTAGCGGAGACAATGAGCAGTTCTTC. The whole variable domain, filled in from reference TRBV5-1 and TRBJ2-1, reads KAGVTQTPRYLIKTRGQQVTLSCSPISGHRSVSWYQQTPGQGLQFLFEYFSETQRNKGNFPGRFSGRQFSNSRSEMNVSTLELGDSALYLCASSLQTSGDNEQFFGPGTRLTVL.

The chain is built from TRBV9 and TRBJ2-7; D might be TRBD1 or TRBD2, each matching 6 bases. The CDR3 is 14 residues long. Germline V gives CDR1 SGDLS, CDR2 YYNGEE. V was clipped by 2 bases and J by 1 base, with 10 bases between them. The CDR3 nucleotides are TGTGCCAGCAGCGTGGGGGGCCCGTCCTACGAGCAGTACTTC. This encodes CASSVGGPSYEQYF.

The chain joins TRBV9 to TRBJ2-3; possibly TRBD1 for D (6 bases). Germline V gives CDR1 SGDLS, CDR2 YYNGEE. Trimming removed 4 bases from V and 1 base from J, with 10 bases in between. The CDR3 extends over 14 amino acids. The chain's CDR3 is CASSLGGGTDTQYF. CDR3 nucleotides: TGTGCCAGCAGCCTAGGGGGTGGCACAGATACGCAGTATTTT.

CDR3 sequence: CASSPIEDGGYTF. The CDR3 DNA sequence: TGTGCCAGCAGCCCGATAGAGGATGGTGGCTACACCTTC. V usage is TRBV5-6 and J usage is TRBJ1-2; no clear D. The CDR3 spans 13 residues. Deletions cut 4 bases from V and 7 bases from J, with 14 bases between. Germline values: CDR1 SGHDT, CDR2 YYEEEE. Full variable domain (missing parts from reference TRBV5-6 and TRBJ1-2): DAGVTQSPTHLIKTRGQQVTLRCSPKSGHDTVSWYQQALGQGPQFIFQYYEEEERQRGNFPDRFSGHQFPNYSSELNVNALLLGDSALYLCASSPIEDGGYTFGSGTRLTVV.